Described below is a single T cell receptor beta chain sequence and its context. Its antigen remains unknown. CDR1 and CDR2 from the germline V gene are MNHNS and SASEGT. The CDR3 consists of 17 residues. Trimming removed 2 bases at V and 4 bases at J, with 18 bases between. The data are from a study of T cells in tuberculosis. Study overall: CD1B tetramers identified T cells specific for mycobacterial lipid GMM.

Produced via immunoSEQ multiplex PCR; TCRdb's table is partial and in-frame only. Seen here are tens of thousands of clones, around 85% observed once, and the top ten hold more than 13%. General study findings and limits: GMM-specific TCRs were nearer to active tuberculosis alpha repertoires, suggesting expansion. Smaller alpha distances in active tuberculosis partly reflected shorter CDR3-alpha lengths.

Time point indicated: new active TB diagnosis, blood taken before or within 7 days of starting treatment. The sequences come from PBMCs, collected at tuberculosis diagnosis. The clonotype comes from an adult with tuberculosis. This rearrangement joins TRBV6-1 to TRBJ1-3, with no clear D. CDR3 bases: TGTGCCAGCAGTGAATGGAGAGGGTCGACGGGGGGAAACACCATATATTTT. Residues: CASSEWRGSTGGNTIYF.